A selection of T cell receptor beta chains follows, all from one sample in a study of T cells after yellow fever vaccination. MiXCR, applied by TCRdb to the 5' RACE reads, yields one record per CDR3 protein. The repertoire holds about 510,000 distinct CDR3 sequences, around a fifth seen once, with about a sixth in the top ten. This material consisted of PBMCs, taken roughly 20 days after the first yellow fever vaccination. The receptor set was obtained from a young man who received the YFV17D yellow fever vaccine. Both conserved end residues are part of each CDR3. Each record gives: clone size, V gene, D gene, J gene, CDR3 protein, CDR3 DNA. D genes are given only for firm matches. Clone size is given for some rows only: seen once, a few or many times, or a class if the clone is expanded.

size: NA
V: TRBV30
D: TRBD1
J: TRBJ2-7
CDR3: CAWALLDRGLLEQYF
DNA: TGTGCCTGGGCTCTCTTGGACAGGGGCCTCCTCGAGCAGTACTTC

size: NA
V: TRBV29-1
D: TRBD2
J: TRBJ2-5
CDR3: CSGLAGGLKTQYF
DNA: TGCAGCGGACTAGCGGGGGGGCTGAAGACCCAGTACTTC

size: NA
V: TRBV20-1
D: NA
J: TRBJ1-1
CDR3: CSARGEGEGTEAFF
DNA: TGCAGTGCTAGAGGAGAGGGGGAGGGCACTGAAGCTTTCTTT

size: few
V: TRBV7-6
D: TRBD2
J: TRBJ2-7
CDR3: CASSETSGGETYEQYF
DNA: TGTGCCAGCAGCGAGACTAGCGGGGGTGAAACCTACGAGCAGTACTTC

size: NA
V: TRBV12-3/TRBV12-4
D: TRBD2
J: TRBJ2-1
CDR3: CASSYSSGAYNEQFF
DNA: TGTGCCAGCAGCTATTCTAGCGGGGCCTACAATGAGCAGTTCTTC

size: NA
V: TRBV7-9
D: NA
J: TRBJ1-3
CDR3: CASSSEQPNTIYF
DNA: TGTGCCAGCAGCTCGGAACAGCCTAACACCATATATTTT

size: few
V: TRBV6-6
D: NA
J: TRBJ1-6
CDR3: CASTDKIAGPLHF
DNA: TGTGCCAGCACCGACAAAATTGCAGGACCCCTCCACTTT

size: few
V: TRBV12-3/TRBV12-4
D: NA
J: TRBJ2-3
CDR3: CASSTQGPPSTDTQYF
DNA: TGTGCCAGCAGTACACAGGGTCCCCCTTCCACAGATACGCAGTATTTT

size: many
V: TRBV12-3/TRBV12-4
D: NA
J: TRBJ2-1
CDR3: CASSFYDEQFF
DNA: TGTGCCAGCAGTTTCTACGATGAGCAGTTCTTC

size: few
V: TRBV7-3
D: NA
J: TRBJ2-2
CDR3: CASSLSGTPNTGELFF
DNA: TGTGCCAGCAGCTTAAGCGGGACACCGAACACCGGGGAGCTGTTTTTT